This T cell receptor beta chain derives from a study of blood T cell repertoires in COVID-19. Study overall: The United States, Italy and Spain supplied acute and convalescent COVID-19 samples. T cells, B-cell-depleted T cells, or PBMCs provided the cDNA or gDNA that served as material.

The authors' processing: Amplification with reference gene primers provided the estimates of nucleated cell counts. Sequencing was performed with immunoSEQ multiplex PCR; in TCRdb, only in-frame clones are kept and a portion is missing. V, J and clone size were drawn from that table, and D and trimming were deduced from the DNA. The table lists about 150,000 clones, just over 85% of them singletons. V lost 0 bases and J lost 7; bases outside the gene matches: 8. This CDR3 has 16 residues. Per germline, CDR1 MNHEY and CDR2 SVGEGT. The source is a man aged 50 or older with active or convalescent COVID-19. Sequenced material: peripheral blood. The chain carries TRBV6-2 or TRBV6-3 and TRBJ2-1, with TRBD1 identical over 8 bases. The CDR3 nucleotides are TGTGCCAGCAGTTACTCGAAGACAGGGGACGGGAATGAGCAGTTCTTC. Its protein is CASSYSKTGDGNEQFF.